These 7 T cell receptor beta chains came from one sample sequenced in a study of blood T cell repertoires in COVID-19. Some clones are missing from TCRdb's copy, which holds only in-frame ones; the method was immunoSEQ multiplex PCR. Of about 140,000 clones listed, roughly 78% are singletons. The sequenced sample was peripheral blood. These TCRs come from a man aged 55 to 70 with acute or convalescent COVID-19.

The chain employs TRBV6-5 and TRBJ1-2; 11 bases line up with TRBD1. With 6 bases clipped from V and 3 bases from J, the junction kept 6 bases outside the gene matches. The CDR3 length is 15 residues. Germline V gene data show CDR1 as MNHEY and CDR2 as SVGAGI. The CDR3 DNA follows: TGTGCCAGCAGACGACCGGGACAGGGGGACTATGGCTACACCTTC. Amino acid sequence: CASRRPGQGDYGYTF.

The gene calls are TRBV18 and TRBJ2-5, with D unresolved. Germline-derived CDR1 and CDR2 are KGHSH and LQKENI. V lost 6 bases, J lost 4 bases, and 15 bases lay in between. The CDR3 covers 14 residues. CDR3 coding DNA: TGTGCCAGCTCTCGGCCAGGTCAAGGAGAGACCCAGTACTTC. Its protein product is CASSRPGQGETQYF.

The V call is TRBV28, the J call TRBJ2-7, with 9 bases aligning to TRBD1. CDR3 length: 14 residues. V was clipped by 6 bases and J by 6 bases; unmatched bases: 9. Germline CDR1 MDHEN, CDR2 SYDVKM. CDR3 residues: CASSPYRGRVEQYF. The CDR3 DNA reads TGTGCCAGCAGCCCTTACAGGGGGCGGGTCGAGCAGTACTTC.

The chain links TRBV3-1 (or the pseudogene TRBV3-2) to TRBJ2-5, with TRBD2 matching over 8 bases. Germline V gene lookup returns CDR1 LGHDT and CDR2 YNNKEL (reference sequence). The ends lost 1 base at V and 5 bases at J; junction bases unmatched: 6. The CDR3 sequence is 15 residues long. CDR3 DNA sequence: TGTGCCAGCAGCCAAGCCAGCGGGAGCGGGGAGACCCAGTACTTC. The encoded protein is CASSQASGSGETQYF.

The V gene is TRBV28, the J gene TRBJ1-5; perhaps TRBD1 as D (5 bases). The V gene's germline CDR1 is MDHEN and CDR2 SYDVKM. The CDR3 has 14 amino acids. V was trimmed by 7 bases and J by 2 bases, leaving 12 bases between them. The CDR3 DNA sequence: TGTGCCAGCAAACCAGGGTCAGGCAATCAGCCCCAGCATTTT. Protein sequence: CASKPGSGNQPQHF.

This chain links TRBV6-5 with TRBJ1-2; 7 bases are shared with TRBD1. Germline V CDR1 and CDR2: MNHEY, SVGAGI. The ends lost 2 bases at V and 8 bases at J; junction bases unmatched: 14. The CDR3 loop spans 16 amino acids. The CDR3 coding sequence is TGTGCCAGCAGTTACCGATCCACGACAGGGCGTTCGGGCTACACCTTC. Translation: CASSYRSTTGRSGYTF.

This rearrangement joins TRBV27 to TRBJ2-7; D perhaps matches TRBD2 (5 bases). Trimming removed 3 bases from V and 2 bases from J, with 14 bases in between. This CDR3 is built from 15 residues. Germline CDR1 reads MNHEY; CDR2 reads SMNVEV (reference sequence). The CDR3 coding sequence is TGTGCCAGCAGTTTCTCTCCAGCGGCCCCCTACGAGCAGTACTTC. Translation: CASSFSPAAPYEQYF.